The entry that follows covers one TCR beta chain sequence. No antigen is known for it. Other nucleotide sequences in the sample specify the same CDR3. This sample was included in a study of cytomegalovirus exposure and HLA in healthy donors (TCRdb year 2017). About the study as a whole: An earlier analysis of approximately 640 of the donors reported 250 to 300 Gb of sequence data and 117 million unique TCR beta sequences from some 180 million T cells. An early release that covered 500 to 800 HLA-typed donors contained approximately 290 gigabases of sequencing data and tens of millions of unique TCR sequences. Of the roughly 420 genotyped donors, over 80% were placed in the genetic ancestry cluster associated with self-reported Caucasian donors. The study was designed to test whether signatures of past pathogen exposure could be identified by cataloging public T cell receptors. Using immunosequencing, the study profiled T cell repertoires from 666 subjects and related those repertoires to cytomegalovirus serostatus. Besides the first cohort of roughly 700 subjects, a separate validation cohort made up of over a hundred different subjects was used. To predict cytomegalovirus infection status, the study brought together high-throughput TCR immunosequencing, statistical association of individual TCRs with disease status, and machine learning. In a later analysis, previously published TCR beta repertoires from 666 donors were re-analyzed and high-resolution HLA genotyping was added so that TCR occurrence patterns could be studied. In the later analysis, no new phenotypic data were used to find candidate immune exposures; instead, reliance was placed on TCR beta sequences and their occurrence across donors. To decide whether each TCR beta V gene segment behaved as functional or pseudogenic, an earlier analysis of some 580 of the donors relied on high-throughput TCR beta sequencing. Donor age, sex, ethnicity and CMV serostatus were compiled together with the repertoire data. Genome-wide SNP genotypes for about 65% of the roughly 670 donors were used in a later genetic analysis, which treated that subset as a discovery cohort. All discovery cohort repertoires had been generated using a single sequencing platform. HLA typing included class I and class II loci at four-digit resolution. The number of donors typed differed by locus, with 629-630 for A, B, C, DRB1 and DQB1, 522 for DQA1, nearly 610 for DPA1, and some 450 for DPB1. Five DR-DQ haplotypes were handled as single units for association and clustering because linkage in the cohort was strong. Among 398 genotyped donors of the cohort, an average of 235,054 unique TCR beta nucleotide sequences were sequenced per donor, around 20% of them non-productive. Study-wide findings and limitations: According to the authors, the approach could potentially be generalized to other disease states and immunological phenotypes. Strong co-occurrence of HLA alleles, especially DR and DQ, made assigning TCR associations to individual alleles difficult. CMV serostatus was the only immune exposure information available for the cohort. Correlated functional status among segregating V segments might be attributable to linkage disequilibrium, but an unknown experimental factor could not be ruled out. In vitro tests confirmed that three of the cytomegalovirus-associated TCR beta chains recognize cytomegalovirus antigens. Some IMGT-functional V segments, including TRBV6-2 and TRBV6-3, could not be distinguished by the 87-base-pair reads and were therefore excluded. Presence/absence analyses assumed roughly uniform sequencing depth across donors, an assumption that may not hold. Most CMV-associated TCR beta chains appeared to be HLA-restricted in a later analysis, and the HLA associations seemed to be driven largely by CMV exposure. In a later genetic analysis, a missense DCLRE1C variant was associated with V-gene and J-gene trimming of TCR beta chains, and the association was replicated in an independent cohort. While some public TCRs were present in many individuals, most TCR sequences turned up only very rarely across donors. A group of highly shared sequence variants was considered likely to be a technical artifact of the sequencing pipeline. A later analysis associated about 18,000 TCR beta sequences with specific HLA alleles at a false discovery rate of 0.05. In the study, roughly 160 TCR beta chains were listed as associated with cytomegalovirus. The earlier analysis of approximately 540 of the donors excluded 15 to 20 rarely observed V segments, including chromosome 9 orphons, because counts were too low. A further reported finding was that TCR beta sequences accurately predicted the HLA-A and HLA-B alleles for most subjects in the first cohort. Compared with equally common non-associated chains, HLA-associated TCR beta chains in a later analysis were more clonally expanded and had lower generation probabilities. A later analysis reported that several top co-occurrence clusters appeared linked to parvovirus B19, influenza, CMV and Epstein-Barr virus. Because HLA typing was missing for some donors at each locus, association tests included only the typed subset. Only TCR beta chains were sequenced in this cohort, and the absence of alpha or paired-chain data limited detectable features. In both the original and validation cohorts, the classifier was reported to diagnose cytomegalovirus status with high specificity and sensitivity. In an earlier analysis of more than 500 of the donors, most TCR beta V segments appeared in productive rearrangements about 87% or about 30% of the time, broadly matching IMGT annotations. According to a later genetic analysis, donors in an Asian-associated ancestry cluster had fewer N-insertions in productive TCRs than the approximately 670-donor mean. A later analysis found that TCR association rates varied across HLA loci, with DRB1 alleles showing the most associated TCRs and HLA-C alleles the fewest.

The library was prepared using the immunoSEQ multiplex PCR assay. For the multiplex PCR, a mixture combining 60 forward primers for TCR Vbeta segments and 13 reverse primers for TCR Jbeta segments was used. A multiplex PCR assay on genomic DNA amplified the CDR3 region of rearranged TCR beta genes. The Illumina HiSeq System was used to sequence the amplified TCR beta libraries as 87-base-pair reads. Processing in the source paper ran as follows. Across the 600 to 700 repertoires, a later analysis counted 60 million to 90 million unique TCR beta chains, around 11 million of which were shared by at least two donors. Raw reads were error-corrected and collapsed into unique sequences by a nearest-neighbor algorithm in which closely related sequences were merged to remove PCR and sequencing errors. To assign V, D and J gene segments, CDR3 sequences were aligned to IMGT reference sequences. For a sequence to be retained, at least a six-nucleotide match to both a V gene segment and a J gene segment was required. Rearrangements were called productive when the CDR3 lacked stop codons and stayed in frame with V and J; all others were non-productive. Following IMGT convention, CDR3 was defined as the stretch from the second conserved V-encoded cysteine up to the conserved J-encoded phenylalanine. The earlier analysis of approximately 500 of the donors excluded sequences that lacked an unambiguous match to a single V gene segment. An earlier analysis of a few hundred of the donors classified V segments as functional when productive rearrangements were above 56.7% and as segregating when the standard deviation between donors was above 5%. A statistical classification framework was built for diagnosing cytomegalovirus status from the catalog of TCR beta chain sequences. In a later analysis, V and J genes were assigned by comparing TCR nucleotide sequences against IMGT/GENE-DB human TR gene sequences. Using the TCRdist pipeline, a later analysis assigned CDR3 sequences along with most-parsimonious VDJ recombination scenarios. In a later analysis, every TCR beta chain was defined by the combination of its CDR3 amino acid sequence and its V-gene family, and reads without a unique V-gene family were dropped. In a later analysis, 450 to 600 highly shared, low-generation-probability nucleotide sequences were removed to address suspected cross-contamination and a sequencing artifact. A later analysis calculated a clonal expansion index for each public chain from normalized within-repertoire ranks of inferred template counts. In a later analysis, generation probabilities were computed with a VDJ recombination model fitted to out-of-frame rearrangements, and the resulting probabilities were checked against IGoR. In a later analysis, hypergeometric tests were used to score TCR-TCR, TCR-HLA and TCR-CMV co-occurrence, with a repertoire-size bias correction applied to TCR pairs. False discovery rates were estimated in a later analysis by permuting HLA or CMV assignments 20 times. In a later analysis, co-occurring TCRs were grouped with DBSCAN, and TCRdist sequence similarity was added when clustering was performed within HLA-allele-positive subsets. Co-occurrence clustering excluded repertoires with fewer than 30,000 or more than 120,000 public chains, plus five with anomalous nucleotide sharing. TCRdb re-hosts the immuneACCESS table, in-frame sequences only. Its copies lack some clones; in the studies checked, an unresolved V gene accounts for under half of them, and the cause for the rest is not known. V and J calls and clone size are copied from that table; D and trimming were computed from the DNA. The sample table records some 51,000 clones. Roughly 8.8% of the sample comes from the top ten.

Reading from cysteine to phenylalanine, the CDR3 counts 14 amino acids. CDR3 DNA only is kept here, 42 bases in frame from base 1. CDR1 and CDR2 are read off the germline V gene as SGDLS and YYNGEE. At the junction V is shortened by 0 bases and J by 6 bases, with 10 bases in between. The cohort consisted of some 670 healthy bone marrow donors. At the time of sampling, all cohort members were nominally healthy, though unrecorded immune exposures were likely present. The donor tested CMV seropositive and was one of the 289 seropositive cohort members. Each donor provided a peripheral blood sample, and peripheral blood mononuclear cells were used for TCR beta sequencing. Genomic DNA extraction from the blood cell samples was performed with the Qiagen DNeasy Blood Extraction Kit.

Here the chain combines TRBV9 and TRBJ1-5; 5 matching bases give a weak D call of TRBD1. This TCR derives from a man aged 45-60 years in good health and CMV-seropositive. The sample taken for sequencing was PBMCs. The CDR3 here reads CASSVDGAGQPQHF. The bases are TGTGCCAGCAGCGTAGATGGGGCAGGTCAGCCCCAGCATTTT.